Presented here are 8 T cell receptor beta chains from one specimen sequenced in a study of blood T cells in healthy people across ages. Alongside a J-beta primer mix, a sample-barcoded 5' primer served in a second PCR lasting roughly 7 to 11 cycles. TCRdb used MiXCR to reprocess the 5' RACE reads, holding one entry per CDR3 protein. This sample has over 700,000 distinct CDR3 sequences, with roughly 25% found just once. The same sample was also used in a study of T cells of mothers and their children.

Sequenced material: blood. These receptors came from a boy aged 5-17 years in good health.

The gene calls are TRBV7-6 and TRBJ2-2; 8 bases line up with TRBD2. Per the germline V gene, CDR1 is SGHVS and CDR2 is FNYEAQ. This CDR3 has 17 amino acids. Trimming took 1 base from V and 0 from J; bases not matched to a gene: 4. The CDR3 nucleotides read TGTGCCAGCAGCTTAGGGGCGGGGGGACCGAACACCGGGGAGCTGTTTTTT. Translating gives CASSLGAGGPNTGELFF.

The sample holds a few counts of this clonotype. The rearrangement uses TRBV5-8 and TRBJ2-3, with unresolved D. V lost 0 bases, J lost 4 bases, and 12 bases lay in between. The CDR3 has 15 residues. CDR1 and CDR2 (germline): SGHTS, YDEGEE. The CDR3 here is CASSLAVAPADTQYF. The CDR3 DNA follows: TGTGCCAGCAGCTTGGCCGTAGCCCCTGCAGATACGCAGTATTTT.

This clonotype was detected many times. The J gene is TRBJ2-1, the V gene TRBV4-1, with D possibly TRBD2 on 5 matching bases. This CDR3 is 13 amino acids long. Germline V CDR1 and CDR2: MGHRA, YSYEKL. Trimming pared 4 bases from V and 8 bases from J, leaving 12 bases between. The CDR3 DNA follows: TGCGCCAGCAGCCCGACCGGGGAGTATGAGCAGTTCTTC. Translating it yields CASSPTGEYEQFF.

The chain recombines TRBV7-6 with TRBJ2-3, with D perhaps TRBD1 or TRBD2 (5 bases each). CDR3 size: 17 residues. Trimming shortened V by 2 bases and J by 4 bases, and 19 bases separated the two germline ends. Per germline, CDR1 SGHVS and CDR2 FNYEAQ. The CDR3 sequence: CASSLTGTQRLSDTQYF. The CDR3 DNA reads TGTGCCAGCAGCTTAACTGGGACCCAGAGGTTATCAGATACGCAGTATTTT.

The genes are TRBV7-8 and TRBJ2-3, with D unclear. Trimming stripped 1 base from V and 9 bases from J, with 11 bases between. CDR1 is SGHVS and CDR2 is FQNEAQ in the germline V gene. The CDR3 totals 13 residues. CDR3 sequence: CASSLVDVVTQYF. As DNA, the CDR3 is TGTGCCAGCAGCTTAGTGGATGTGGTAACGCAGTATTTT.

The chain joins TRBV12-3 or TRBV12-4 to TRBJ2-2; 9 bases agree with TRBD1. J gave up 5 bases and V 7 bases, and 11 bases lay outside the gene matches. The CDR3 is 16 residues long. The CDR3 protein is CASTNPRTGVTGELFF. The CDR3 DNA reads as TGTGCCAGCACCAATCCCAGGACAGGGGTAACCGGGGAGCTGTTTTTT.

This clonotype was seen a handful of times. The chain has TRBV29-1 and TRBJ2-7; D uncertain. The CDR3 runs to 13 residues. The germline V and J ends were trimmed by 2 bases and 3 bases, with 11 bases remaining between them. CDR1 SQVTM and CDR2 ANQGSEA come from the germline V gene. The CDR3 reads CSVEIIGRYEQYF. The CDR3 DNA sequence: TGCAGCGTTGAAATTATAGGGCGCTACGAGCAGTACTTC.

This clonotype has only a few counts. This chain uses TRBV5-1 with TRBJ2-2, with 10 bases aligning to TRBD2. There are 19 residues in the CDR3. The V gene end was trimmed by 4 bases and the J gene end by 6 bases; junction bases not matched to a gene: 18. Germline V gives CDR1 SGHRS, CDR2 YFSETQ. CDR3 residues: CASSQMPMLAGAVSGELFF. The CDR3 bases are TGCGCCAGCAGCCAGATGCCCATGCTAGCGGGAGCAGTATCCGGGGAGCTGTTTTTT.